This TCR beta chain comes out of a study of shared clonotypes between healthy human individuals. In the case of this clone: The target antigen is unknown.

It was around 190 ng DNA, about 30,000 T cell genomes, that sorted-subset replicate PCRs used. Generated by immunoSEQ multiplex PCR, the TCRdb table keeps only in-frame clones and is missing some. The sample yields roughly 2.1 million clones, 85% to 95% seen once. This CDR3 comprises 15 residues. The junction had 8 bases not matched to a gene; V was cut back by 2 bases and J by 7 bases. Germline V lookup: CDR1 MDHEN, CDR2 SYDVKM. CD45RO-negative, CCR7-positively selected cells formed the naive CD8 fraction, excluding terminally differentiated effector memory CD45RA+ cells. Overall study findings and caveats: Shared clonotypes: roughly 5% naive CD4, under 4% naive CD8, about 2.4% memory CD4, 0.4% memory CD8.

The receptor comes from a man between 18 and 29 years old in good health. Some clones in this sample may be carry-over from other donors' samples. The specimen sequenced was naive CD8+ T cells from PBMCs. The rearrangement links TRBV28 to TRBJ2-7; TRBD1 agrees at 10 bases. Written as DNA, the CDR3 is TGTGCCAGCAGTTTAGTAACGACAGGGGGCCGGGAGCAGTACTTC. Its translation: CASSLVTTGGREQYF.